Presented here are 27 T cell receptor beta chains from one specimen sequenced in a study of cytomegalovirus exposure and HLA in healthy donors. PCR was performed using 60 Vbeta and 13 Jbeta primers. Sequencing was performed with immunoSEQ multiplex PCR; in TCRdb, only in-frame clones are kept and a portion is missing. The data contain roughly 100,000 clones, roughly 15% of them seen just once; the ten biggest clones take up approximately 0.8%. The material sequenced was PBMCs. The receptors here all came from a female donor in good health and CMV-seronegative.

This clone was seen a handful of times. This chain uses TRBV19 with TRBJ1-1; possibly TRBD1 for D (6 bases). The V and J ends lost 4 bases and 5 bases respectively, with 17 bases between them. CDR1 and CDR2 (germline): LNHDA, SQIVND (reference sequence). The CDR3 totals 15 residues. CDR3 coding DNA: TGTGCCAGTAGTAGATATACAGGGCCGGGGACTGAAGCTTTCTTT. Protein: CASSRYTGPGTEAFF.

This rearrangement joins TRBV4-1 to TRBJ1-2; 12 positions match TRBD1. Germline V gene data show CDR1 as MGHRA and CDR2 as YSYEKL. The CDR3 totals 16 residues. The ends lost 3 bases at V and 3 bases at J; junction bases unmatched: 5. The CDR3 spells CASSQAGTGGDYGYTF. The CDR3 DNA reads TGCGCCAGCAGCCAGGCCGGGACAGGGGGCGACTATGGCTACACCTTC.

V usage is TRBV4-3 and J usage is TRBJ1-1, with D possibly matching TRBD1 (5 bases). The CDR3 runs 14 residues. From germline, CDR1 is LGHNA and CDR2 YSLEER. V gave up 0 bases and J gave up 3 bases, with 8 bases separating them. The CDR3 spells CASSQDPRDTEAFF. In DNA form, the CDR3 reads TGCGCCAGCAGCCAAGATCCCAGGGACACTGAAGCTTTCTTT.

This clone was picked up a small number of times. This rearrangement joins TRBV27 to TRBJ2-3; 12 nucleotides line up with TRBD2. The CDR3 has 18 amino acids. The germline CDR1 and CDR2 sequences are MNHEY and SMNVEV (reference sequence). V was clipped by 5 bases and J by 2 bases; unmatched bases: 11. This chain's CDR3 is CASSTLAGGFAVTDTQYF. DNA of the CDR3: TGTGCCAGCAGTACACTAGCGGGAGGTTTCGCTGTCACAGATACGCAGTATTTT.

This clone was observed a handful of times. The chain employs TRBV2 and TRBJ2-5; D is possibly TRBD1 (6 bases). The closer fit of TRBJ2-7 to the DNA end suggests the J call may be wrong. The CDR3 covers 16 residues. Germline-derived CDR1 and CDR2 are SNHLY and FYNNEI. CDR3 in amino acids: CASSEALPGHDYEQYF. The CDR3 nucleotides read TGTGCCAGCAGTGAAGCGCTTCCGGGACATGACTACGAGCAGTACTTC.

The chain has TRBV7-2 and TRBJ2-1; 9 bases map to TRBD2. With V trimmed by 5 bases and J by 1 base, 9 bases remained unmatched. Germline V lookup: CDR1 SGHTA, CDR2 FQGNSA. The CDR3 spans 17 residues. For the CDR3, the DNA is TGTGCCAGCAGCCATGGTCATAGCGGGGGTTCCTACAATGAGCAGTTCTTC. Encoded protein: CASSHGHSGGSYNEQFF.

This clone appeared a few times. The genes are TRBV4-2 and TRBJ2-1; D might be TRBD1 (6 bases). With 0 bases removed from V and 6 bases from J, the gap between germline ends came to 6 bases. Germline CDR1 and CDR2: LGHNA and YNFKEQ. The CDR3 extends over 13 amino acids. In DNA form, the CDR3 reads TGTGCCAGCAGCCAAGAAGGGGGCAATGAGCAGTTCTTC. It encodes CASSQEGGNEQFF.

The chain combines TRBV29-1 with TRBJ2-3; TRBD2 matches 9 bases. J lost 1 base, V lost 2 bases, and 10 bases had no gene match. The CDR3 extends over 17 amino acids. Germline CDR1 is SQVTM and CDR2 is ANQGSEA. The CDR3 spells CSVELAGGTLGTDTQYF. The CDR3 DNA follows: TGCAGCGTTGAACTGGCGGGAGGGACATTAGGCACAGATACGCAGTATTTT.

This clone was counted a few times. The V gene is TRBV27, the J gene TRBJ1-1; possible D gene TRBD1, 6 bases. Germline values: CDR1 MNHEY, CDR2 SMNVEV (reference sequence). V lost 3 bases, J lost 2 bases, and 10 bases lay in between. The CDR3 totals 14 residues. Written as DNA, the CDR3 is TGTGCCAGCAGTTTTCAGGGGATCAACACTGAAGCTTTCTTT. Encoded protein: CASSFQGINTEAFF.

This clone came up a few times. At one end, the junction sequence differs from germline, possibly due to a read error. V usage is TRBV7-7 and J usage is TRBJ1-4; D gene ambiguous. The CDR3 totals 15 residues. Germline CDR1 is SSHAT and CDR2 is FNYEAQ (reference sequence). The CDR3 nucleotides are TGTGCTAGCAGCTTAGGCCTCGGGGTAAATGAAAAACTGTTTTTT. Its protein is CASSLGLGVNEKLFF.

This clone was picked up a small number of times. The chain joins TRBV15 to TRBJ2-7; D is perhaps TRBD2 (5 bases). The CDR3 has 15 amino acids. Trimming left V 1 base short and J 4 bases short, with 14 bases between. The germline V gene has CDR1 LNHNV and CDR2 YYDKDF (reference sequence). CDR3 region: CATSRVYDSGYEQYF. The DNA for the CDR3 is TGTGCCACCAGCAGAGTGTACGACTCGGGGTACGAGCAGTACTTC.

The table lists this clone with a few counts. The V and J genes are TRBV5-6 and TRBJ2-6, with TRBD1 identical over 8 bases. The CDR3 extends over 18 amino acids. V dropped 4 bases and J dropped 3; count of bases not matched to a gene: 12. Per the germline V gene, CDR1 is SGHDT and CDR2 is YYEEEE. This CDR3 is CASSPSGGLSFGANVLTF. The DNA of the CDR3 is TGTGCCAGCAGCCCGTCAGGGGGCCTCTCTTTTGGGGCCAACGTCCTGACTTTC.

This clone has just a few counts. This chain connects TRBV2 to TRBJ2-1; D is uncertain. Germline V gene sequence: CDR1 SNHLY, CDR2 FYNNEI. The CDR3 length is 15 residues. The V end lost 8 bases, the J end lost 0 bases, and 14 bases lay between the germline ends. CDR3 nucleotides: TGTGCCAGCCTGAATGGTCGTAGCTCCTACAATGAGCAGTTCTTC. Translating gives CASLNGRSSYNEQFF.

The rearrangement uses TRBV9 and TRBJ2-1; D not certain. Deletions cut 4 bases from V and 7 bases from J, with 18 bases between. The CDR3 consists of 15 residues. The germline gives CDR1 SGDLS, CDR2 YYNGEE. CDR3 residues: CASSPYAAPSNEQFF. The CDR3, as DNA: TGTGCCAGCAGCCCGTACGCGGCCCCTTCTAATGAGCAGTTCTTC. Together with reference TRBV9 and TRBJ2-1, the CDR3 gives the full variable domain: DSGVTQTPKHLITATGQRVTLRCSPRSGDLSVYWYQQSLDQGLQFLIQYYNGEERAKGNILERFSAQQFPDLHSELNLSSLELGDSALYFCASSPYAAPSNEQFFGPGTRLTVL.

This clone was counted between two and nine times. The rearrangement uses TRBV29-1 and TRBJ2-5; the match to TRBD1 covers 9 bases. The CDR3 runs to 12 residues. Germline CDR1 SQVTM, CDR2 ANQGSEA. The CDR3 loop reads CGGDRDDETQYF. The CDR3 coding sequence is TGCGGGGGGGACAGGGACGACGAGACCCAGTACTTC. Using reference TRBV29-1 and TRBJ2-5 for the parts outside the CDR3, the full variable domain is SAVISQKPSRDICQRGTSLTIQCQVDSQVTMMFWYRQQPGQSLTLIATANQGSEATYESGFVIDKFPISRPNLTFSTLTVSNMSPEDSSIYLCGGDRDDETQYFGPGTRLLVL.

V and J are TRBV30 and TRBJ1-4; no firm D call. The CDR3 loop spans 14 amino acids. Germline loops: CDR1 GTSNPN, CDR2 SVGIG (reference sequence). Trimming took 1 base from V and 0 from J, leaving 6 bases between them. This CDR3 is CAWSGHATNEKLFF. As DNA, the CDR3 is TGTGCCTGGAGTGGACATGCAACTAATGAAAAACTGTTTTTT. The complete variable domain, with remaining parts taken from reference TRBV30 and TRBJ1-4, reads SQTIHQWPATLVQPVGSPLSLECTVEGTSNPNLYWYRQAAGRGLQLLFYSVGIGQISSEVPQNLSASRPQDRQFILSSKKLLLSDSGFYLCAWSGHATNEKLFFGSGTQLSVL.

This clone was counted a few times. The chain carries TRBV30 and TRBJ1-5, with TRBD1 identical over 8 bases. J was trimmed by 2 bases and V by 0 bases; bases with no gene match: 3. Germline-derived CDR1 and CDR2 are GTSNPN and SVGIG (reference sequence). This CDR3 is 15 amino acids long. In nucleotides, the CDR3 is TGTGCCTGGAGTGTACCAGGGGGCGGCAATCAGCCCCAGCATTTT. It translates to CAWSVPGGGNQPQHF. Full variable domain (outside the CDR3, taken from reference TRBV30 and TRBJ1-5): SQTIHQWPATLVQPVGSPLSLECTVEGTSNPNLYWYRQAAGRGLQLLFYSVGIGQISSEVPQNLSASRPQDRQFILSSKKLLLSDSGFYLCAWSVPGGGNQPQHFGDGTRLSIL.

This clone was observed a handful of times. The V and J genes are TRBV6-4 and TRBJ1-2, with D perhaps TRBD1 (5 bases). Germline assignment: CDR1 MRHNA and CDR2 SNTAGT. With 3 bases removed from V and 4 bases from J, the gap between germline ends came to 12 bases. There are 14 residues in the CDR3. In DNA, the CDR3 is TGTGCCAGCAGTGAGGGGGGGGTTGGCTATGGCTACACCTTC. It specifies CASSEGGVGYGYTF.

The V gene is TRBV4-1, the J gene TRBJ2-5, with TRBD2 identical over 8 bases. CDR1 is MGHRA and CDR2 is YSYEKL in the germline V gene. The trim removed 2 bases at V and 3 bases at J, leaving 14 bases unmatched. The CDR3 sequence is 18 residues long. CDR3 in DNA: TGCGCCAGCAGCCAAAGCGTCGGGGGGGGGTGGACGGAAGAGACCCAGTACTTC. The encoded protein is CASSQSVGGGWTEETQYF.

In DNA form, the CDR3 reads TGTGCCAGCAGCTTGAGCGGGAGGTATGAGCAGTTCTTC. Translated: CASSLSGRYEQFF. The rearrangement links TRBV7-2 to TRBJ2-1, with 9 bases aligning to TRBD2. Germline V gene lookup returns CDR1 SGHTA and CDR2 FQGNSA. Losses at the gene ends were 3 bases for V and 8 bases for J; bases not matched to a gene: 2. The CDR3 is 13 amino acids.

The CDR3 region is CASSGGTGLTKNIQYF. DNA of the CDR3: TGTGCCAGCAGCGGCGGGACAGGGTTAACCAAAAACATTCAGTACTTC. The chain employs TRBV5-4 and TRBJ2-4, with 9 bases lining up with TRBD1. Germline-derived CDR1 and CDR2 are SGHNT and YYREEE (reference sequence). Losses at the gene ends were 4 bases for V and 2 bases for J; bases not matched to a gene: 7. CDR3 size: 16 residues.

The chain uses TRBV14 and TRBJ1-2; TRBD1 agrees at 8 bases. CDR1 is SGHDN, CDR2 FVKESK, per germline. This CDR3 comprises 14 residues. Trimming took 3 bases from V and 8 from J; bases not matched to a gene: 8. The CDR3 reads CASSQIGTGKGYTF. CDR3 nucleotide sequence: TGTGCCAGCAGCCAGATCGGGACAGGAAAGGGCTACACCTTC.

The chain uses TRBV29-1 and TRBJ2-5; D might be TRBD1 (5 bases). The better agreement between TRBJ2-7 and the DNA end casts doubt on the J call. This CDR3 region has 14 residues. CDR1 SQVTM and CDR2 ANQGSEA come from the germline V gene. CDR3: CSARARSASYEQYF. The CDR3, as DNA: TGCAGCGCCAGGGCGCGGAGCGCCTCCTACGAGCAGTACTTC.

CDR3 region: CAMSRDSNTGELFF. The CDR3 bases are TGTGCCATGTCCCGGGACAGCAACACCGGGGAGCTGTTTTTT. V is TRBV10-3 and J is TRBJ2-2; 7 nucleotides align to TRBD1. The V segment lost 9 bases and the J segment 2 bases; nucleotides outside the gene matches: 6. The germline CDR1 and CDR2 sequences are ENHRY and SYGVKD. The CDR3 contains 14 residues.

The chain is built from TRBV7-9 and TRBJ1-2; 8 positions match TRBD1. J lost 8 bases, V lost 3 bases, and 8 bases had no gene match. Germline lookup yields CDR1 SEHNR and CDR2 FQNEAQ (reference sequence). CDR3 length: 14 amino acids. The CDR3 DNA sequence: TGTGCCAGCAGCTTCGATCAGGGGGCGGGGGGCTACACCTTC. Its protein product is CASSFDQGAGGYTF.

The rearrangement links TRBV19 to TRBJ2-7; D not certain. The V gene's germline CDR1 is LNHDA and CDR2 SQIVND (reference sequence). Trimming took 5 bases from V and 0 from J, leaving 11 bases between them. This CDR3 has 14 residues. As DNA, the CDR3 is TGTGCCAGTAGTCCCCGTCTCAGCTCCTACGAGCAGTACTTC. Translated, it gives CASSPRLSSYEQYF.

The sample holds a few counts of this clone. The chain joins TRBV19 to TRBJ1-1, with 7 bases aligning to TRBD1. Germline CDR1 and CDR2: LNHDA and SQIVND (reference sequence). V gave up 3 bases and J gave up 1 base; unmatched junction bases: 8. This CDR3 spans 16 amino acids. CDR3 coding DNA: TGTGCCAGTAGTATCGGGGGCAACAGGGGGAACACTGAAGCTTTCTTT. This translates into CASSIGGNRGNTEAFF.